The 31 T cell receptor beta chains listed next were all sequenced from one sample in a study of blood T cell repertoires in COVID-19. Sequencing used immunoSEQ multiplex PCR; TCRdb keeps in-frame clones, though not all of them. The table lists roughly 77,000 clones, approximately 80% of them singletons. Sequences were obtained from peripheral blood. The origin of the receptors is a woman in her seventies with acute or convalescent COVID-19.

CDR3 protein: CATSDISNQPQHF. In DNA form, the CDR3 reads TGTGCCACCAGTGACATCAGCAATCAGCCCCAGCATTTT. V is TRBV24-1 and J is TRBJ1-5; D remains unclear. Germline loops: CDR1 KGHDR, CDR2 SFDVKD. The V and J ends lost 4 bases and 1 base respectively, with 4 bases between them. The CDR3 spans 13 residues.

The rearrangement uses TRBV7-2 and TRBJ1-1; maybe TRBD1 (5 bases). V was clipped by 4 bases and J by 1 base, with 7 bases between them. The germline gives CDR1 SGHTA, CDR2 FQGNSA. The CDR3 is 13 residues long. The CDR3 DNA reads TGTGCCAGCAGCTCAGACAGGAACACTGAAGCTTTCTTT. Its protein is CASSSDRNTEAFF.

In its sample, this clone was seen a few times. The chain links TRBV2 to TRBJ2-1, with 9 bases that match TRBD2. V trimming: 7 bases; J trimming: 1 base; junction bases outside the gene matches: 5. The CDR3 contains 15 residues. Per the germline V gene, CDR1 is SNHLY and CDR2 is FYNNEI. For the CDR3, the DNA is TGTGCCAGCAACATCGGACTAGCGTCCTACAATGAGCAGTTCTTC. It is translated as CASNIGLASYNEQFF.

The gene calls are TRBV18 and TRBJ1-4, with a possible D match to TRBD1 (5 bases). The V gene's germline CDR1 is KGHSH and CDR2 LQKENI. Trimming pared 2 bases from V and 11 bases from J, leaving 18 bases between. The CDR3 extends over 15 amino acids. CDR3 sequence reads: CASSPKIAGPGKLFF. The DNA of the CDR3 is TGTGCCAGCTCACCAAAAATCGCGGGGCCAGGGAAACTGTTTTTT.

In this sample, this clone turned up a few times. The rearrangement joins TRBV7-2 to TRBJ2-7; 10 bases are a match to TRBD1. Germline assignment: CDR1 SGHTA and CDR2 FQGNSA. CDR3 length equals 15 residues. J gave up 3 bases and V 3 bases, and 5 bases lay outside the gene matches. CDR3 loop: CASSLAGQGGYEQYF. The CDR3 bases are TGTGCCAGCAGCTTGGCTGGACAGGGGGGCTACGAGCAGTACTTC.

V and J are TRBV18 and TRBJ1-1; TRBD1 is a possible D gene (5 bases). V was pared by 4 bases and J by 1 base, with 16 bases between. CDR3 length: 16 amino acids. Germline V gene data show CDR1 as KGHSH and CDR2 as LQKENI. CDR3 nucleotides: TGTGCCAGCTCACTATTCTTGCCCAGGGAGAACACTGAAGCTTTCTTT. Translated, it gives CASSLFLPRENTEAFF.

The V and J genes are TRBV18 and TRBJ2-7, with TRBD1 as a possible D gene (6 bases). V was shortened by 0 bases and J by 4 bases, with 10 bases between the two germline ends. Germline CDR1 reads KGHSH; CDR2 reads LQKENI. The CDR3 totals 14 residues. CDR3 sequence reads: CASSPPGRGYEQYF. CDR3 bases: TGTGCCAGCTCACCACCGGGCAGGGGATACGAGCAGTACTTC. Full variable domain (missing parts from reference TRBV18 and TRBJ2-7): NAGVMQNPRHLVRRRGQEARLRCSPMKGHSHVYWYRQLPEEGLKFMVYLQKENIIDESGMPKERFSAEFPKEGPSILRIQQVVRGDSAAYFCASSPPGRGYEQYFGPGTRLTVT.

The chain uses TRBV7-2 and TRBJ1-1, with a possible D match to TRBD1 (6 bases). This CDR3 has 16 amino acids. Germline values: CDR1 SGHTA, CDR2 FQGNSA. The V gene lost 0 bases and the J gene lost 1 base, with 12 bases spanning the gap. Written as DNA, the CDR3 is TGTGCCAGCAGCTTAGCCGGCGCGGGGGCGAACACTGAAGCTTTCTTT. The encoded protein is CASSLAGAGANTEAFF.

The V call is TRBV7-8, the J call TRBJ1-2; 8 bases map to TRBD1. Unmatched junction bases numbered 10, after V lost 1 base and J lost 6 bases. CDR3 length equals 16 residues. Germline CDR1 reads SGHVS; CDR2 reads FQNEAQ. In DNA, the CDR3 is TGTGCCAGCAGCTTAGTTTGGACCGGGACAGGAGATGGCTACACCTTC. Its translation is CASSLVWTGTGDGYTF.

The chain is built from TRBV4-3 and TRBJ1-1; D not resolved. Germline values: CDR1 LGHNA, CDR2 YSLEER. Trimming took off 0 bases at V and 11 bases at J, with 16 bases between the two ends. The CDR3 has 14 amino acids. The CDR3 sequence is CASSQDASAGYAFF. The CDR3 region has the DNA TGCGCCAGCAGCCAAGATGCCTCTGCCGGGTACGCTTTCTTT.

The chain recombines TRBV11-2 with TRBJ2-1; D ambiguous. The ends were cut back, 5 bases at V and 8 bases at J, with 7 bases in the middle. The CDR3 extends over 11 amino acids. The germline CDR1 and CDR2 sequences are SGHAT and FQNNGV. The CDR3 loop is CASSLRDEQFF. The CDR3 coding sequence is TGTGCCAGCAGCCTCCGGGATGAGCAGTTCTTC.

J is TRBJ2-5 and V is TRBV5-1; D unclear. The CDR3 has 14 residues. Germline values: CDR1 SGHRS, CDR2 YFSETQ. Trimming shortened V by 0 bases and J by 1 base, and 7 bases separated the two germline ends. CDR3 DNA: TGCGCCAGCAGCTTGGGGGCATCCCAAGAGACCCAGTACTTC. Translated: CASSLGASQETQYF.

The chain carries TRBV6-1 and TRBJ1-1, with 8 positions matching TRBD1. The junction had 8 bases not matched to a gene; V was cut back by 2 bases and J by 3 bases. The length of the CDR3 is 16 residues. From germline, CDR1 is MNHNS and CDR2 SASEGT. CDR3 nucleotides: TGTGCCAGCAGTGAACCGCCGACAGGGGTCGACACTGAAGCTTTCTTT. Residues: CASSEPPTGVDTEAFF.

This rearrangement joins TRBV18 to TRBJ1-2; possible D gene TRBD1, 6 bases. V was cut by 3 bases and J by 4 bases, with 15 bases left in between. This CDR3 is built from 15 residues. Germline V CDR1 and CDR2: KGHSH, LQKENI. CDR3 nucleotides: TGTGCCAGCTCACCGGGCAGGGGCTCCGTCTATGGCTACACCTTC. Translated, it gives CASSPGRGSVYGYTF.

The chain is built from TRBV7-9 and TRBJ2-2, with 9 bases aligning to TRBD2. V trimming: 4 bases; J trimming: 6 bases; junction bases outside the gene matches: 6. The V gene's germline CDR1 is SEHNR and CDR2 FQNEAQ (reference sequence). The CDR3 has 15 residues. The CDR3 DNA follows: TGTGCCAGCAGCTCTAGCGGGGCCAAGGCCGGGGAGCTGTTTTTT. Translating it yields CASSSSGAKAGELFF.

V gene TRBV2 combines with J gene TRBJ1-5; D gene unclear. Per the germline V gene, CDR1 is SNHLY and CDR2 is FYNNEI. This CDR3 contains 14 residues. Deletions cut 8 bases from V and 1 base from J, with 12 bases between. The CDR3: CASRSGVSNQPQHF. The CDR3, as DNA: TGTGCCAGCCGTAGCGGGGTCAGCAATCAGCCCCAGCATTTT. The variable domain in full, with the rest retrieved from reference TRBV2 and TRBJ1-5, is EPEVTQTPSHQVTQMGQEVILRCVPISNHLYFYWYRQILGQKVEFLVSFYNNEISEKSEIFDDQFSVERPDGSNFTLKIRSTKLEDSAMYFCASRSGVSNQPQHFGDGTRLSIL.

The chain recombines TRBV3-1 (or the pseudogene TRBV3-2) with TRBJ1-6; the match to TRBD1 covers 8 bases. V dropped 1 base and J dropped 7; count of bases not matched to a gene: 0. The CDR3 runs 14 residues. Germline V gene lookup returns CDR1 LGHDT and CDR2 YNNKEL (reference sequence). CDR3 nucleotide sequence: TGTGCCAGCAGCCAAGGACAGGGGAATTCACCCCTCCACTTT. Translating it yields CASSQGQGNSPLHF.

This clone was counted between two and nine times. V usage is TRBV9 and J usage is TRBJ2-7, with 10 bases lining up with TRBD2. The CDR3 is 15 amino acids. V shed 4 bases and J 0 bases; nucleotides not matched to a gene: 4. Germline V gives CDR1 SGDLS, CDR2 YYNGEE. CDR3 residues: CASSPLAGASYEQYF. The CDR3 coding sequence is TGTGCCAGCAGCCCTCTAGCGGGGGCCTCCTACGAGCAGTACTTC.

CDR3 region: CASSLSTETEAFF. DNA for the CDR3: TGTGCCAGCAGCTTATCAACCGAGACTGAAGCTTTCTTT. This chain links TRBV13 with TRBJ1-1; D gene uncertain. V was cut by 2 bases and J by 5 bases, with 9 bases left in between. In germline, CDR1 is PRHDT, CDR2 FYEKMQ (reference sequence). The CDR3 is made up of 13 amino acids.

The rearrangement links TRBV28 to TRBJ1-2, with 8 nucleotides matching TRBD1. The CDR3 consists of 14 residues. CDR1 and CDR2 from the germline V gene are MDHEN and SYDVKM. V shed 3 bases and J 7 bases; nucleotides not matched to a gene: 7. Here the CDR3 DNA reads TGTGCCAGCAGTTTCGCGGACAGGGATGGTGGCTACACCTTC. Its protein is CASSFADRDGGYTF.

In this sample, this clone turned up a few times. The chain has TRBV5-1 and TRBJ2-7; a possible D gene is TRBD1 (5 bases). Trimming removed 0 bases at V and 6 bases at J, with 19 bases between. Germline-derived CDR1 and CDR2 are SGHRS and YFSETQ. The CDR3 has 16 residues. The CDR3 sequence is CASSLVDTFDHGEQYF. The CDR3 nucleotides read TGCGCCAGCAGCTTGGTGGACACCTTTGACCATGGCGAGCAGTACTTC.

This clone was recorded many times. The chain combines TRBV2 with TRBJ2-7, with TRBD1 as a possible D gene (6 bases). The V and J ends lost 4 bases and 0 bases respectively, with 7 bases between them. Germline CDR1 is SNHLY and CDR2 is FYNNEI. The CDR3 is 13 amino acids. The CDR3, as DNA: TGTGCCAGCAGTGCAGGGGACTCCTACGAGCAGTACTTC. Protein sequence: CASSAGDSYEQYF.

The rearrangement links TRBV7-9 to TRBJ1-5, with D maybe TRBD1 (6 bases). This CDR3 comprises 14 residues. Germline-derived CDR1 and CDR2 are SEHNR and FQNEAQ (reference sequence). V was pared by 5 bases and J by 5 bases, with 13 bases between. CDR3 in amino acids: CASSTSTGYQPQHF. Here the CDR3 DNA reads TGTGCCAGCAGCACGAGTACAGGGTATCAGCCCCAGCATTTT.

This clone was recorded only once. The chain couples TRBV6-2 or TRBV6-3 to TRBJ1-2; the D gene is possibly TRBD1 (6 bases). V was cut by 0 bases and J by 0 bases, with 8 bases left in between. The CDR3 sequence is 15 residues long. CDR1 is MNHEY, CDR2 SVGEGT, per germline. The CDR3 reads CASSYSPGANYGYTF. The CDR3 DNA sequence: TGTGCCAGCAGTTACTCGCCAGGGGCTAACTATGGCTACACCTTC.

The chain uses TRBV27 and TRBJ2-4; possibly TRBD1 for D (6 bases). The germline V gene has CDR1 MNHEY and CDR2 SMNVEV (reference sequence). The CDR3 spans 14 residues. Between the trimmed V and J ends, which lost 6 bases and 1 base, there was a span of 10 bases. This chain's CDR3 is CASRGAWAKNIQYF. The CDR3 bases are TGTGCCAGCAGGGGGGCTTGGGCCAAAAACATTCAGTACTTC.

Many counts were recorded for this clone. The chain employs TRBV19 and TRBJ1-4; 7 nucleotides match TRBD1. J was trimmed by 6 bases and V by 6 bases; bases with no gene match: 4. The CDR3 extends over 13 amino acids. CDR1 and CDR2 from the germline V gene are LNHDA and SQIVND (reference sequence). The CDR3 coding sequence is TGTGCCAGTAGGACAGGGTGGGATGAAAAACTGTTTTTT. It encodes CASRTGWDEKLFF.

Only a few counts were recorded for this clone. The chain recombines TRBV7-6 with TRBJ2-1; weak D call: TRBD2 (6 bases). From germline, CDR1 is SGHVS and CDR2 FNYEAQ. V was shortened by 5 bases and J by 8 bases, with 19 bases between the two germline ends. The length of the CDR3 is 15 residues. The CDR3 nucleotides are TGTGCCAGCAGCCACACTCCGGGCGGGATCGATGAGCAGTTCTTC. Its protein product is CASSHTPGGIDEQFF.

The rearrangement links TRBV5-1 to TRBJ2-2; D is unclear. The CDR3 is 16 amino acids. Germline values: CDR1 SGHRS, CDR2 YFSETQ. V lost 3 bases to trimming and J lost 1 base, with 13 bases between them. For the CDR3, the DNA is TGCGCCAGCAGCTGGCCAGGTGTAGGGAACACCGGGGAGCTGTTTTTT. Protein: CASSWPGVGNTGELFF.

The chain recombines TRBV11-3 with TRBJ2-5; 11 bases are a match to TRBD1. This CDR3 spans 14 amino acids. V gave up 5 bases and J gave up 4 bases; unmatched junction bases: 3. Germline V lookup: CDR1 SGHNT, CDR2 YENEEA. The CDR3 nucleotides are TGTGCCAGCAGCGTAGGGACAGGGGGAGAGACCCAGTACTTC. It encodes CASSVGTGGETQYF.

The rearrangement uses TRBV7-3 and TRBJ1-1, with D perhaps matching TRBD1 (6 bases). This CDR3 is built from 13 residues. Trimming stripped 5 bases from V and 8 bases from J, with 15 bases between. Germline-derived CDR1 and CDR2 are SGHTA and FQGTGA. The DNA for the CDR3 is TGTGCCAGCAGCGAGGACAGCACTCGAGAAGCTTTCTTT. It yields the protein CASSEDSTREAFF.

This sequence joins TRBV5-1 and TRBJ1-1; TRBD1 matches 10 bases. The ends lost 3 bases at V and 7 bases at J; junction bases unmatched: 6. CDR1 and CDR2 (germline): SGHRS, YFSETQ. CDR3 length equals 14 residues. The CDR3 bases are TGCGCCAGCAGCTCCCGGGACAGGGGAGATGAAGCTTTCTTT. Translating it yields CASSSRDRGDEAFF.